This note documents a single TCR beta chain sequence. Its antigen is currently not known. Base qualities are not provided; no much larger clone lies one nucleotide away. Participants in the prospective study were enrolled through a virtual design, were aged roughly 18 to 100 years, and lived in approximately 24 United States geographic areas. To assign participants to cohorts, the prospective study relied on clinical history that participants themselves reported in a screening survey and a study questionnaire. In the prospective study, whole blood, serum and a nasopharyngeal or oropharyngeal swab were collected from each participant by mobile phlebotomists. Prospective study participants could optionally give additional blood draws and questionnaires over a roughly 2-month period. Blood samples from the prospective study were shipped frozen or at room temperature prior to DNA extraction. This entry belongs to a study of blood T cell repertoires in COVID-19 (dated by TCRdb to 2018 to 2021). The study in broad terms: Samples from collaborators originated in the United States, Italy and Spain and spanned both the acute and convalescent phases of COVID-19. A de-identified subject ID, COVID-19 status, age in years and sex were almost always included in the sample metadata. The prospective study material was composed of cDNA or gDNA derived from T cells, B-cell-depleted T cells, or PBMCs. Deeply sampled blood TCRbeta repertoires from subjects exposed to, actively infected with, or recovered from COVID-19 were included in the dataset. Where available, HLA class I and class II types were taken from metadata supplied by the sample provider and were not determined by assay-based typing. A freely available public database, intended as a resource for researchers studying the immune response to SARS-CoV-2, is where the repertoires were released. The samples were drawn from the first 160 participants of the ongoing ImmuneRACE study and from more than 1,000 subjects provided by 6 global collaborators.

The immunoSEQ Assay, a bias-controlled multiplex PCR, was used to amplify TCRbeta CDR3 regions from genomic DNA. The source study handled its data this way. Nucleated cell counts per sample were estimated from amplification of reference gene primers within the assay. Sequence reads were collapsed and filtered to measure the absolute abundance of every unique TCRbeta CDR3 rearrangement. For each sample, productive Simpson clonality was calculated as the square root of Simpson's diversity index over productive rearrangements. TCRdb obtained this table from immuneACCESS and retained in-frame rearrangements with V and J assigned. These tables miss some clones; where compared with another copy, unresolved V genes account for less than half of the shortfall, and the remainder is unexplained. That table gives V, J and clone size, and the DNA gave D and trimming. The sample table contains 270,000 or so clones; only one count was recorded for 75% to 90% of them. Over 3.5% of the sample comes from the top ten.

Points the paper makes about the study in general: The amount of clinical and demographic metadata varied by source and participant and was provided uncurated.

The sample was PBMCs or T cells enriched from blood (not recorded which). This receptor was taken from a woman aged 25 to 45 with acute COVID-19.

The nucleotide sequence reads TGTGCCAGCAGTTACTCTCAGTCCACTAGTGGTACGCAGTATTTT. Its product reads: CASSYSQSTSGTQYF. The chain couples TRBV6-5 to TRBJ2-3, with TRBD2 as a weak D call on 5 bases. The junction carries 15 bases between V and J, which are trimmed by 0 bases and 8 bases respectively. The CDR3 covers 15 residues, taking in both the cysteine and the phenylalanine. The entry retains the CDR3 DNA only, 45 bases that are in frame from base 1. Taken from the germline V gene, the CDR1 and CDR2 loops are MNHEY and SVGAGI.